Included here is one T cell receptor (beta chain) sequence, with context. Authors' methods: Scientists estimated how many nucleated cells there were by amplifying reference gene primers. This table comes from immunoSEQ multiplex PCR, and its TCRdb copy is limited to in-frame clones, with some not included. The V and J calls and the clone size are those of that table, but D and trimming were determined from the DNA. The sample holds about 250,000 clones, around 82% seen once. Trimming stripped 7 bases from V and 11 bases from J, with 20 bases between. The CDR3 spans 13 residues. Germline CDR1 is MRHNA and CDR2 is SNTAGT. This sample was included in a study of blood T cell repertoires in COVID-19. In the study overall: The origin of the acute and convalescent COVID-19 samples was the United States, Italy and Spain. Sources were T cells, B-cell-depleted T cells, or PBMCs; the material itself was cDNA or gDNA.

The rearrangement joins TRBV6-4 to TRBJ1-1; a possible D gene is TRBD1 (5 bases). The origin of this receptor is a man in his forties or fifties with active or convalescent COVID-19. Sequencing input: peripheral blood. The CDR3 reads CASIPDDRYSAFF. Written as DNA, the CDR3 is TGTGCCAGCATCCCGGACGACAGATATTCCGCTTTCTTT.